Listed below are T cell receptor beta chains from one sample, sequenced in a study of blood T cell repertoires in COVID-19. Data came from immunoSEQ multiplex PCR; TCRdb stores just in-frame clones and leaves some out. The table includes under 300,000 clones, 80% to 90% detected once. The sequencing sample was made of PBMCs or T cells enriched from blood (not recorded which). The receptors originated from a woman aged 18 to 35 who had recovered from COVID-19. The CDR3 runs from the conserved cysteine through the conserved F or W. Each record gives: D gene, clone size, J gene, CDR3 length, V gene, CDR3 protein, CDR3 DNA. D genes are given only for firm matches. Some rows mark clone size as missing; the rest say once, few, many or name a class of expanded clone.

d_call: TRBD2
clone_size: .
j_call: TRBJ2-3
cdr3_length: 14
v_call: TRBV2
cdr3_aa: CASSGGGLVDTQYF
cdr3_nt: TGTGCCAGCAGTGGGGGGGGTTTGGTAGATACGCAGTATTTT

d_call: .
clone_size: .
j_call: TRBJ2-3
cdr3_length: 14
v_call: TRBV4-1
cdr3_aa: CASSQGWATDTQYF
cdr3_nt: TGCGCCAGCAGCCAAGGGTGGGCCACAGATACGCAGTATTTT

d_call: .
clone_size: few
j_call: TRBJ1-6
cdr3_length: 15
v_call: TRBV2
cdr3_aa: CASRGDMGGNSPLHF
cdr3_nt: TGTGCCAGCAGGGGGGACATGGGTGGTAATTCACCCCTCCACTTT

d_call: .
clone_size: .
j_call: TRBJ1-4
cdr3_length: 15
v_call: TRBV12-2
cdr3_aa: CASRLAGATNEKLFF
cdr3_nt: TGTGCAAGTCGCTTGGCCGGGGCAACTAATGAAAAACTGTTTTTT

d_call: .
clone_size: once
j_call: TRBJ1-4
cdr3_length: 13
v_call: TRBV11-2
cdr3_aa: CASSLKTSGRLFF
cdr3_nt: TGTGCCAGCAGCTTAAAGACAAGCGGGAGACTGTTTTTT

d_call: .
clone_size: .
j_call: TRBJ1-2
cdr3_length: 12
v_call: TRBV21-1
cdr3_aa: CASGPIRGGYTF
cdr3_nt: TGTGCCAGCGGCCCAATTCGGGGGGGCTACACCTTC

d_call: TRBD1
clone_size: .
j_call: TRBJ1-6
cdr3_length: 16
v_call: TRBV28
cdr3_aa: CASSFPTGMDNSPLHF
cdr3_nt: TGTGCCAGCAGTTTCCCGACAGGGATGGATAATTCACCCCTCCACTTT

d_call: TRBD1
clone_size: .
j_call: TRBJ2-7
cdr3_length: 15
v_call: TRBV4-1
cdr3_aa: CASSQTGVGAYEQYF
cdr3_nt: TGCGCCAGCAGCCAGACAGGGGTTGGGGCCTACGAGCAGTACTTC

d_call: TRBD1
clone_size: once
j_call: TRBJ1-2
cdr3_length: 14
v_call: TRBV5-4
cdr3_aa: CASSLDRGRYGYTF
cdr3_nt: TGTGCCAGCAGCTTAGACAGGGGGCGGTATGGCTACACCTTC

d_call: TRBD1
clone_size: .
j_call: TRBJ2-1
cdr3_length: 15
v_call: TRBV7-3
cdr3_aa: CASSPSGQGAGEQFF
cdr3_nt: TGTGCCAGCAGCCCCTCGGGACAGGGGGCTGGTGAGCAGTTCTTC

d_call: TRBD2
clone_size: .
j_call: TRBJ2-3
cdr3_length: 15
v_call: TRBV5-1
cdr3_aa: CASSSRLAGEDTQYF
cdr3_nt: TGCGCCAGCAGCTCCCGACTAGCGGGGGAAGATACGCAGTATTTT

d_call: .
clone_size: .
j_call: TRBJ2-3
cdr3_length: 13
v_call: TRBV6-5
cdr3_aa: CASMRVAADTQYF
cdr3_nt: TGTGCCAGCATGAGGGTAGCGGCAGATACGCAGTATTTT

d_call: TRBD2
clone_size: .
j_call: TRBJ2-1
cdr3_length: 16
v_call: TRBV5-6
cdr3_aa: CASSLNSGAGYNEQFF
cdr3_nt: TGTGCCAGCAGCTTGAATAGCGGGGCCGGCTACAATGAGCAGTTCTTC

d_call: .
clone_size: .
j_call: TRBJ2-3
cdr3_length: 15
v_call: TRBV21-1
cdr3_aa: CASSKVGQGPDTQYF
cdr3_nt: TGTGCCAGCAGCAAAGTGGGACAGGGACCAGATACGCAGTATTTT

d_call: .
clone_size: .
j_call: TRBJ2-1
cdr3_length: 13
v_call: TRBV6-1
cdr3_aa: CASSDYTYNEQFF
cdr3_nt: TGTGCCAGCAGTGATTACACCTACAATGAGCAGTTCTTC

d_call: .
clone_size: .
j_call: TRBJ2-7
cdr3_length: 16
v_call: TRBV5-4
cdr3_aa: CASSLGGHRNSYEQYF
cdr3_nt: TGTGCCAGCAGCTTGGGCGGGCACAGAAACTCCTACGAGCAGTACTTC

d_call: .
clone_size: once
j_call: TRBJ1-1
cdr3_length: 13
v_call: TRBV9
cdr3_aa: CASSVTVNTEAFF
cdr3_nt: TGTGCCAGCAGCGTGACAGTAAACACTGAAGCTTTCTTT

d_call: TRBD2
clone_size: .
j_call: TRBJ2-1
cdr3_length: 17
v_call: TRBV9
cdr3_aa: CASSSHQGLAGVNEQFF
cdr3_nt: TGTGCCAGCAGCTCCCACCAGGGACTAGCGGGGGTCAATGAGCAGTTCTTC

d_call: .
clone_size: .
j_call: TRBJ1-4
cdr3_length: 15
v_call: TRBV10-2
cdr3_aa: CASSESRQYNEKLFF
cdr3_nt: TGCGCCAGCAGTGAGTCGCGGCAGTATAATGAAAAACTGTTTTTT

d_call: .
clone_size: few
j_call: TRBJ2-3
cdr3_length: 14
v_call: TRBV4-2
cdr3_aa: CASSPNRDTDTQYF
cdr3_nt: TGTGCCAGCAGCCCGAACAGAGACACAGATACGCAGTATTTT

d_call: TRBD2
clone_size: .
j_call: TRBJ2-1
cdr3_length: 18
v_call: TRBV3-1/TRBV3-2
cdr3_aa: CASSHLSGGLPLGNEQFF
cdr3_nt: TGTGCCAGCAGCCACCTTAGCGGGGGGCTCCCTTTGGGGAATGAGCAGTTCTTC

d_call: .
clone_size: .
j_call: TRBJ1-2
cdr3_length: 14
v_call: TRBV7-9
cdr3_aa: CASSFTGSNYGYTF
cdr3_nt: TGTGCCAGCAGCTTTACCGGGTCAAACTATGGCTACACCTTC

d_call: TRBD2
clone_size: .
j_call: TRBJ2-3
cdr3_length: 15
v_call: TRBV10-1
cdr3_aa: CASSEPRAGADTQYF
cdr3_nt: TGCGCCAGCAGTGAGCCGCGGGCGGGAGCAGATACGCAGTATTTT

d_call: TRBD1
clone_size: .
j_call: TRBJ1-2
cdr3_length: 13
v_call: TRBV5-1
cdr3_aa: CASSYTGDYGYTF
cdr3_nt: TGCGCCAGCAGCTACACAGGGGACTATGGCTACACCTTC

d_call: TRBD2
clone_size: .
j_call: TRBJ2-1
cdr3_length: 17
v_call: TRBV27
cdr3_aa: CASSLSKRGGSYNEQFF
cdr3_nt: TGTGCCAGCAGTTTATCGAAGCGGGGGGGCTCCTACAATGAGCAGTTCTTC

d_call: TRBD1
clone_size: .
j_call: TRBJ1-2
cdr3_length: 14
v_call: TRBV4-2
cdr3_aa: CASSQETGYYGYTF
cdr3_nt: TGTGCCAGCAGCCAAGAGACAGGGTACTATGGCTACACCTTC

d_call: .
clone_size: once
j_call: TRBJ1-3
cdr3_length: 13
v_call: TRBV2
cdr3_aa: CASSQGHGNTIYF
cdr3_nt: TGTGCCAGCAGTCAGGGGCACGGAAACACCATATATTTT

d_call: TRBD1
clone_size: .
j_call: TRBJ2-7
cdr3_length: 14
v_call: TRBV7-8
cdr3_aa: CASSLGQGLREQYF
cdr3_nt: TGTGCCAGCAGCTTAGGACAGGGGCTGCGGGAGCAGTACTTC

d_call: .
clone_size: many
j_call: TRBJ1-6
cdr3_length: 14
v_call: TRBV5-5
cdr3_aa: CASSRTTGNSPLHF
cdr3_nt: TGTGCCAGCAGCAGAACCACAGGGAACTCACCCCTCCACTTT

d_call: .
clone_size: .
j_call: TRBJ1-1
cdr3_length: 11
v_call: TRBV12-3/TRBV12-4
cdr3_aa: CASSRGPEAFF
cdr3_nt: TGTGCCAGCAGCAGGGGACCTGAAGCTTTCTTT

d_call: .
clone_size: .
j_call: TRBJ2-4
cdr3_length: 13
v_call: TRBV6-6
cdr3_aa: CASSLPSEYIQYF
cdr3_nt: TGTGCCAGCAGTCTACCGAGCGAGTACATTCAGTACTTC

d_call: .
clone_size: .
j_call: TRBJ1-5
cdr3_length: 13
v_call: TRBV19
cdr3_aa: CASSAQGAQPQHF
cdr3_nt: TGTGCCAGTAGTGCACAGGGAGCTCAGCCCCAGCATTTT

d_call: .
clone_size: .
j_call: TRBJ2-5
cdr3_length: 15
v_call: TRBV13
cdr3_aa: CASSLKVLFGETQYF
cdr3_nt: TGTGCCAGCAGCTTAAAGGTACTCTTCGGGGAGACCCAGTACTTC

d_call: .
clone_size: .
j_call: TRBJ1-1
cdr3_length: 16
v_call: TRBV2
cdr3_aa: CASSDSGEWGSTEAFF
cdr3_nt: TGTGCCAGCAGTGACTCCGGGGAGTGGGGAAGCACTGAAGCTTTCTTT

d_call: TRBD1
clone_size: .
j_call: TRBJ1-1
cdr3_length: 16
v_call: TRBV6-4
cdr3_aa: CASRGDRVNRSTEAFF
cdr3_nt: TGTGCCAGCAGGGGGGACAGGGTGAACAGGTCGACTGAAGCTTTCTTT

d_call: TRBD2
clone_size: .
j_call: TRBJ2-5
cdr3_length: 15
v_call: TRBV9
cdr3_aa: CASSVGLTGGETQYF
cdr3_nt: TGTGCCAGCAGCGTAGGGCTGACGGGAGGGGAGACCCAGTACTTC

d_call: TRBD1
clone_size: .
j_call: TRBJ1-5
cdr3_length: 17
v_call: TRBV3-1/TRBV3-2
cdr3_aa: CASSQDPRQGGGQPQHF
cdr3_nt: TGTGCCAGCAGCCAAGACCCGCGACAGGGCGGAGGACAGCCCCAGCATTTT